Listed below are T cell receptor beta chains from one sample, sequenced in a study of response to subunit inactivated influenza vaccine. TCRdb processed the RT-PCR reads anew with MiXCR; each CDR3 protein has one entry. The sample yields hundreds of thousands of distinct CDR3 sequences, approximately 7.6% seen once. The sample here was PBMCs from blood, taken 23 to 25 months after vaccination. These receptors all stem from a man aged 45 to 75 who received an inactivated influenza vaccine. Each CDR3 is given with its conserved first and last residue. The order of the fields is V gene, clone size, D gene, J gene, CDR3 length, CDR3 DNA, CDR3 protein. The D gene is left open where the match is weak. A clone size is listed for some rows: how often the clone was seen (once, few, many), or a class if it is expanded.

>TRBV5-6|NA|NA|TRBJ2-1|16
TGTGCCAGCAGCTTGAATGCGTACTACTCCTACAATGAGCAGTTCTTC
CASSLNAYYSYNEQFF
>TRBV6-1|many|TRBD2|TRBJ2-2|16
TGTGCCAGCGGATCATTTAGCGGGGTTTACACCGGGGAGCTGTTTTTT
CASGSFSGVYTGELFF
>TRBV24-1|NA|NA|TRBJ2-5|15
TGTGCCACCAGCGGGGGGACATGGTGCCAAGAGACCCAGTACTTC
CATSGGTWCQETQYF
>TRBV6-5|few|NA|TRBJ1-1|14
TGTGCCAGCAGTTACTCGGCGGATAACACTGAAGCTTTCTTT
CASSYSADNTEAFF
>TRBV28|NA|TRBD2|TRBJ2-5|17
TGTGCCAGCAGTTCCCTCTCTGGGCGGGAGCTTCATGAGACCCAGTACTTC
CASSSLSGRELHETQYF
>TRBV6-6|few|TRBD1|TRBJ2-5|13
TGTGCCAGCAGTGTGACAGGGGGAGAGACCCAGTACTTC
CASSVTGGETQYF
>TRBV20-1|NA|NA|TRBJ2-3|16
TGCAGTGCTAGTGGGTCAGGTGGGGGAAGCACAGATACGCAGTATTTT
CSASGSGGGSTDTQYF
>TRBV9|many|NA|TRBJ1-2|14
TGTGCCAGCAGCGTAGGCCAGGGCGGATGGGGCTACACCTTC
CASSVGQGGWGYTF
>TRBV6-2/TRBV6-3|few|TRBD1|TRBJ1-4|14
TGTGCCAGCAGTTCTCCGGGACAGGGGGAAAAACTGTTTTTT
CASSSPGQGEKLFF
>TRBV11-2|few|TRBD2|TRBJ2-3|16
TGTGCCAGCAGCTCCATAGCGGGGGGCGGCACAGATACGCAGTATTTT
CASSSIAGGGTDTQYF
>TRBV23-1|few|NA|TRBJ2-1|16
TGCGCCAGCTGTTTGGCGGCAGGGAGTTTGGGCGATGAGCAGTTCTTC
CASCLAAGSLGDEQFF
>TRBV20-1|NA|TRBD2|TRBJ2-1|16
TGCAGTGCTAGAGGATTGGGGGGGTTCTCCTACAATGAGCAGTTCTTC
CSARGLGGFSYNEQFF
>TRBV7-9|few|NA|TRBJ2-2|15
TGTGCCAGCAGCTTAGTGACTGGGGCCACCGGGGAGCTGTTTTTT
CASSLVTGATGELFF
>TRBV2|many|TRBD1|TRBJ1-6|12
TGTGCCAGCAGTCCCAGGGGGCGCACCCTCCACTTT
CASSPRGRTLHF
>TRBV5-1|few|NA|TRBJ2-1|13
TGCGCCAGCAGCGCGGACGGGGAAAGTGAGCAGTTCTTC
CASSADGESEQFF
>TRBV5-8|few|NA|TRBJ2-3|15
TGTGCCAGCAGCTTAAGACAGTCCTTCACAGATACGCAGTATTTT
CASSLRQSFTDTQYF
>TRBV29-1|NA|TRBD1|TRBJ1-3|13
TGCAGCGACTGGGACAGGGAAGGAAACACCATATATTTT
CSDWDREGNTIYF
>TRBV7-3|NA|TRBD2|TRBJ2-1|19
TGTGCCAGCAGCTTAACCGGGACTAGCGGGATGGGGTATTACAATGAGCAGTTCTTC
CASSLTGTSGMGYYNEQFF
>TRBV2|many|TRBD2|TRBJ2-1|17
TGTGCCAGCAGTGGAGGCCCCACTAGCGGGGCCTACAATGAGCAGTTCTTC
CASSGGPTSGAYNEQFF
>TRBV11-2|many|NA|TRBJ1-5|17
TGTGCCAGCAGCTTATCGGACGTTGGTAATAGCAATCAGCCCCAGCATTTT
CASSLSDVGNSNQPQHF
>TRBV9|NA|TRBD2|TRBJ2-1|15
TGTGCCAGCAGCGTAGAGAGCGGGGGCCGCAATGAGCAGTTCTTC
CASSVESGGRNEQFF
>TRBV15|many|NA|TRBJ2-1|12
TGTGCCACCAGCAGGCTGTACGATGAGCAGTTCTTC
CATSRLYDEQFF
>TRBV7-2|few|NA|TRBJ2-7|14
TGTGCCAGCAGCTTAGTTTTTACGGGCTACGAGCAGTACTTC
CASSLVFTGYEQYF
>TRBV5-1|NA|NA|TRBJ2-4|16
TGCGCCAGCAGCTCAACAGGGACTCTAGCCAAAAACATTCAGTACTTC
CASSSTGTLAKNIQYF
>TRBV16|few|NA|TRBJ2-1|19
TGTGCCAGCAGCCAATCCGGCAGGGGGGTTGGAGGGTCCTACAATGAGCAGTTCTTC
CASSQSGRGVGGSYNEQFF
>TRBV6-1|NA|TRBD2|TRBJ2-5|17
TGTGCCAGCAGTACCTGGTTAGCGGGGGAGCTTGGAGAGACCCAGTACTTC
CASSTWLAGELGETQYF
>TRBV27|NA|NA|TRBJ2-5|13
TGTGCCAGCAGCTCGGAGGCTCTCGAGACCCAGTACTTC
CASSSEALETQYF
>TRBV5-1|few|TRBD1|TRBJ1-4|17
TGCGCCAGCAGCTTGTTCGGACAGGGCACAACTAATGAAAAACTGTTTTTT
CASSLFGQGTTNEKLFF
>TRBV5-4|NA|TRBD2|TRBJ2-3|18
TGTGCCAGCAGCTTTCCGACTAGCGGGGGGACGGTGACAGATACGCAGTATTTT
CASSFPTSGGTVTDTQYF
>TRBV29-1|many|TRBD2|TRBJ2-5|16
TGCAGCGTTGCTGGGACTAGCAGGGGGTTTTCAGAGACCCAGTACTTC
CSVAGTSRGFSETQYF
>TRBV10-3|NA|NA|TRBJ1-1|13
TGTGCCATCAGCTCTGACAGAAACACTGAAGCTTTCTTT
CAISSDRNTEAFF
>TRBV7-9|NA|TRBD2|TRBJ2-1|16
TGTGCCAGCAGCTCCAACCCCGGGACTAGTTTTTCTGAGCAGTTCTTC
CASSSNPGTSFSEQFF
>TRBV6-2/TRBV6-3|many|TRBD1|TRBJ2-7|15
TGTGCCAGCAGGACAGGGGAATGGGGTTTCGACGAGCAGTACTTC
CASRTGEWGFDEQYF
>TRBV7-3|NA|TRBD2|TRBJ2-1|14
TGTGCCAGCCGGCTTGGAGCGGGAGTAGGTGAGCAGTTCTTC
CASRLGAGVGEQFF
>TRBV11-2|few|NA|TRBJ2-1|15
TGTGCCAGCAGTTTGGACTACCTTACCTACAATGAGCAGTTCTTC
CASSLDYLTYNEQFF
>TRBV29-1|few|NA|TRBJ2-1|12
TGCAGCGTTGGGGCGGGACTCGAGGAGCAGTTCTTC
CSVGAGLEEQFF
>TRBV28|NA|TRBD2|TRBJ2-5|15
TGTGCCAGCAGGACATTAGCGGGCCTCCAAGAGACCCAGTACTTC
CASRTLAGLQETQYF
>TRBV10-3|few|TRBD2|TRBJ2-1|15
TGTGCCATCAGAAAAATAGCGGGAGCAAACAATGAGCAGTTCTTC
CAIRKIAGANNEQFF
>TRBV29-1|few|NA|TRBJ2-3|11
TGCAGCGGACAGGAAATGGATACGCAGTATTTT
CSGQEMDTQYF
>TRBV11-2|few|TRBD2|TRBJ2-3|14
TGTGCCAGCAGCCCGTCCGGGAGGGCCCCTACGCAGTATTTT
CASSPSGRAPTQYF
>TRBV4-3|few|NA|TRBJ1-3|15
TGCGCCAGCAGCCAAGAAAAGGTCTCTGGAAACACCATATATTTT
CASSQEKVSGNTIYF